A selection of T cell receptor beta chains follows, all from one sample in a study of T cells in Graves' hyperthyroidism and ophthalmopathy. Each CDR3 protein gets one entry after TCRdb re-called the multiplex PCR reads with MiXCR. The table records approximately 480,000 distinct CDR3 sequences, around 21% of them present only once. Sequencing was done on a sample of blood. The receptors were sampled from a man between 18 and 29 years old with Graves' hyperthyroidism. Each CDR3 is given without its conserved first and last residue. Each record gives: CDR3 length, V gene, clone size, J gene, CDR3 protein. The listing skips clone size in some rows; elsewhere it reads once, few, many or a size class.

length: 12; V: TRBV11-3; size: many; J: TRBJ2-5; CDR3: ASSLAPVGETQY
length: 13; V: TRBV4-1; size: NA; J: TRBJ2-7; CDR3: ASSSVYSGGNEQY
length: 12; V: TRBV6-1; size: many; J: TRBJ2-3; CDR3: ASRPVASTDTQY
length: 13; V: TRBV4-1; size: NA; J: TRBJ2-2; CDR3: ASSGPGQVTGELF
length: 11; V: TRBV2; size: few; J: TRBJ1-5; CDR3: ASSEPGEQPQH
length: 13; V: TRBV20-1; size: few; J: TRBJ1-6; CDR3: SAEWTAAINSPLH
length: 13; V: TRBV28; size: many; J: TRBJ1-1; CDR3: ASSLLGTGVTEAF
length: 13; V: TRBV11-3; size: many; J: TRBJ1-3; CDR3: ASSARGASGNTIY
length: 12; V: TRBV25-1; size: NA; J: TRBJ2-7; CDR3: ASSGKGLPYEQY
length: 12; V: TRBV6-1; size: NA; J: TRBJ1-2; CDR3: ATTSPGQNYGYT
length: 12; V: TRBV28; size: NA; J: TRBJ2-7; CDR3: ASSLRGESHEQY